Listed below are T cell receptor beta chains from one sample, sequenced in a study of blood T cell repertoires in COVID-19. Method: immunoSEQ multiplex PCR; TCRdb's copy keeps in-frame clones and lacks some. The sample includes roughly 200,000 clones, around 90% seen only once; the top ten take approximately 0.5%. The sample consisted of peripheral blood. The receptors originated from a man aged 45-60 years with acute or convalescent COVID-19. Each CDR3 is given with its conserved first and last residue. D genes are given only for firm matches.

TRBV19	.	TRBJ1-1	TGTGCCAGTAGTACCCACAGGGTGACTGAAGCTTTCTTT	CASSTHRVTEAFF
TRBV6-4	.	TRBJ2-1	TGTGCCAGCAGTGACCAGACTGGTGAGCAGTTCTTC	CASSDQTGEQFF
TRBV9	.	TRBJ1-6	TGTGCCAGCAGCGAAGGGGATACTCGATCACCCCTCCACTTT	CASSEGDTRSPLHF
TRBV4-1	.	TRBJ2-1	TGCGCCAGCAGCCAAGGCGGGGTCCCTTACAATGAGCAGTTCTTC	CASSQGGVPYNEQFF
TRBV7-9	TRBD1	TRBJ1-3	TGTGCCAGCAGCCAAACAGGGGGGAGCACCATATATTTT	CASSQTGGSTIYF
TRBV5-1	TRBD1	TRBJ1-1	TGCGCCAGCAGCCCGACAGGGGACAACACTGAAGCTTTCTTT	CASSPTGDNTEAFF
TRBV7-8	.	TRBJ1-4	TGTGCCAGCAGCCGGAGGGAGTCGGGTTCTAATGAAAAACTGTTTTTT	CASSRRESGSNEKLFF
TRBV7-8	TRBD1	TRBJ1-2	TGTGCCAGCAGCTTGATTCGGCAGGGGGTTGGGTATGGCTACACCTTC	CASSLIRQGVGYGYTF
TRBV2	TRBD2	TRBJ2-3	TGTGCCAGCCCTCACGGTCGTGGCGGGAGTGGCACAGATACGCAGTATTTT	CASPHGRGGSGTDTQYF
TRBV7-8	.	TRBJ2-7	TGTGCCAGCAGCCAAGGGGGAAGCTCCTACGAGCAGTACTTC	CASSQGGSSYEQYF
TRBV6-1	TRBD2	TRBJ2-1	TGTGCCAGCAGTGATCCGGGACTACTCCGTAATGAGCAGTTCTTC	CASSDPGLLRNEQFF
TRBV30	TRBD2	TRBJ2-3	TGTGCCTGGAGTTCCGGGACTAGCGGGAGGGCTCTTCCCCAAGATACGCAGTATTTT	CAWSSGTSGRALPQDTQYF